This TCR beta chain comes out of a study of OX40 agonist ivuxolimab in advanced cancers. Study-wide results and caveats: Average numbers of expanded clones were greater in CD8+ T cells than in CD4+.

TCRdb's copy holds only in-frame clones and misses some; the assay was immunoSEQ multiplex PCR. The sample includes over 75,000 clones, approximately 88% seen only once; the top ten take approximately 1.5%. The CDR3 sequence is 13 residues long. CDR1 and CDR2 from the germline V gene are SGHRS and YFSETQ. V gave up 2 bases and J gave up 5 bases, with 10 bases separating them. For this clone: No antigen is known for it.

At cycle 4 day 1, cycle 7 day 1, and baseline, blood was sampled. The origin of this receptor is an adult with an advanced solid tumor such as melanoma, head and neck, liver or kidney cancer. The source material was CD4+ or CD8+ T cells sorted from blood, sampled in a trial of the OX40 agonist ivuxolimab. V gene TRBV5-1 combines with J gene TRBJ2-5, with D possibly TRBD1 on 5 matching bases. This CDR3 reads CASSFRDRETQYF. The CDR3 nucleotides read TGCGCCAGCAGCTTCAGGGATAGGGAGACCCAGTACTTC.